The source of this TCR beta chain is a study of radiation and T cells in renal cell carcinoma. Study-wide results and caveats: In blood, top tumor clones expanded by 2 weeks, shrinking by 4.

With respect to this clone: Its antigen is currently unknown.

V was cut by 7 bases and J by 2 bases, with 11 bases left in between. The CDR3 is 13 amino acids. The V gene's germline CDR1 is SGHKS and CDR2 YYEKEE (reference sequence). Time point in this sample: blood 4 weeks post-SBRT, at nephrectomy. As to treatment: 15 Gy SBRT to primary tumor, nephrectomy 4 weeks later. Nephrectomy followed 15 Gy stereotactic body radiation by 4 weeks. Blood was sampled at baseline, 2 weeks and 4 weeks after SBRT. Some clones are missing from TCRdb's copy, which holds only in-frame ones; the method was immunoSEQ multiplex PCR. The data show around 180,000 clones, roughly nine tenths seen once.

The origin of this receptor is a woman between 50 and 59 years old with renal cell carcinoma. Sequencing was performed on blood, taken from a patient whose treatment included radiotherapy and nephrectomy. The chain has TRBV5-5 and TRBJ2-3; D uncertain. The CDR3 DNA follows: TGTGCCAGCGCCCCTAGAATCACAGATACGCAGTATTTT. Translating gives CASAPRITDTQYF. Supplemented by reference TRBV5-5 and TRBJ2-3, the full variable domain reads DAGVTQSPTHLIKTRGQQVTLRCSPISGHKSVSWYQQVLGQGPQFIFQYYEKEERGRGNFPDRFSARQFPNYSSELNVNALLLGDSALYLCASAPRITDTQYFGPGTRLTVL.